Shown below are 20 T cell receptor beta chains from a single sample sequenced in a study of OX40 agonist ivuxolimab in advanced cancers. The method was immunoSEQ multiplex PCR; TCRdb's version includes in-frame clones alone and lacks a portion of them. The sample yields about 80,000 clones, approximately 89% seen once. Sequences were derived from CD4+ or CD8+ T cells sorted from blood, sampled in a trial of the OX40 agonist ivuxolimab. The receptors originated from an adult with an advanced solid tumor such as melanoma, head and neck, liver or kidney cancer.

CDR3 loop: CASSEMRTGAGELFF. In DNA form, the CDR3 reads TGTGCCAGCAGTGAAATGAGGACAGGGGCCGGGGAGCTGTTTTTT. This chain joins TRBV2 and TRBJ2-2; 9 nucleotides match TRBD1. After removal of 2 bases from V and 6 bases from J, the junction contained 4 bases not matched to a gene. Germline CDR1 and CDR2: SNHLY and FYNNEI. The CDR3 consists of 15 residues.

The V call is TRBV2, the J call TRBJ2-6; tentatively, D is TRBD1 or TRBD2 (5 bases each). This CDR3 is 16 amino acids long. Germline CDR1 SNHLY, CDR2 FYNNEI. Trimming removed 4 bases at V and 0 bases at J, with 10 bases between. The CDR3 here is CASSVRGPSGANVLTF. The CDR3 DNA is TGTGCCAGCAGTGTGAGGGGCCCCTCTGGGGCCAACGTCCTGACTTTC.

V and J are TRBV6-1 and TRBJ2-1; no clear D gene. CDR3 length equals 12 residues. Trimming removed 6 bases from V and 5 bases from J, with 8 bases in between. Per the germline V gene, CDR1 is MNHNS and CDR2 is SASEGT. The CDR3 coding sequence is TGTGCCAGCAGCCGGGCCAACAATGAGCAGTTCTTC. It yields the protein CASSRANNEQFF.

The rearrangement joins TRBV27 to TRBJ2-3, with a weak D call TRBD2 (6 bases). The CDR3 sequence is 15 residues long. The germline gives CDR1 MNHEY, CDR2 SMNVEV (reference sequence). V was cut by 5 bases and J by 1 base, with 13 bases left in between. The CDR3 coding sequence is TGTGCCAGCAGTACGACTAGGCCCCGCACAGATACGCAGTATTTT. This gives the protein CASSTTRPRTDTQYF.

This clone was counted once. The chain links TRBV19 to TRBJ1-1; TRBD1 matches at 7 bases. Per the germline V gene, CDR1 is LNHDA and CDR2 is SQIVND (reference sequence). CDR3 length equals 14 residues. Trimming took 3 bases from V and 1 from J; bases not matched to a gene: 2. For the CDR3, the DNA is TGTGCCAGTAGTATGGGACAGCCGAACACTGAAGCTTTCTTT. It encodes CASSMGQPNTEAFF.

This clone was detected once. The chain is built from TRBV30 and TRBJ2-3, with D tentatively TRBD2 (7 bases). Germline V gene sequence: CDR1 GTSNPN, CDR2 SVGIG (reference sequence). V lost 8 bases and J 2 bases, leaving 14 bases between the germline ends. CDR3 length equals 13 residues. CDR3 sequence reads: CAKGGLTTDTQYF. The DNA for the CDR3 is TGTGCCAAAGGGGGACTAACCACAGATACGCAGTATTTT.

The chain couples TRBV6-1 to TRBJ2-3; 8 bases map to TRBD1. Germline CDR1 and CDR2: MNHNS and SASEGT. There are 14 residues in the CDR3. V was pared by 6 bases and J by 4 bases, with 6 bases of the junction left unmatched. CDR3 in DNA: TGTGCCAGCAGCAGACAGGGGAAATCAGATACGCAGTATTTT. Translating gives CASSRQGKSDTQYF.

The genes are TRBV7-3 and TRBJ1-3; possible D gene TRBD1, 5 bases. V lost 5 bases and J 0 bases, leaving 14 bases between the germline ends. This CDR3 comprises 16 residues. Germline assignment: CDR1 SGHTA and CDR2 FQGTGA. CDR3 loop: CASSPSGAHSGNTIYF. Here the CDR3 DNA reads TGTGCCAGCAGCCCTTCCGGGGCCCACTCTGGAAACACCATATATTTT.

Notes on this clone: At the DNA level, this CDR3 is encoded by other sequences in the same sample as well. The chain carries TRBV5-1 and TRBJ2-7, with D maybe TRBD1 (5 bases). V was trimmed by 0 bases and J by 0 bases, leaving 10 bases between them. CDR1 SGHRS and CDR2 YFSETQ come from the germline V gene. This CDR3 comprises 15 residues. In nucleotides, the CDR3 is TGCGCCAGCAGCTTGGCAGGGCAGAGCTCCTACGAGCAGTACTTC. This sequence encodes CASSLAGQSSYEQYF.

The chain links TRBV7-6 to TRBJ2-5; TRBD1 aligns across 9 bases. The CDR3 is made up of 17 amino acids. Germline values: CDR1 SGHVS, CDR2 FNYEAQ. Trimming took 4 bases from V and 5 from J; bases not matched to a gene: 14. The CDR3 nucleotides read TGTGCCAGCAGCTCGTTCTACAGGGGGCGGGCACGGGAGACCCAGTACTTC. Protein: CASSSFYRGRARETQYF.

The V gene is TRBV11-2, the J gene TRBJ2-3, with D tentatively TRBD2 (6 bases). CDR1 is SGHAT, CDR2 FQNNGV, per germline. The V gene lost 8 bases and the J gene lost 6 bases, with 21 bases spanning the gap. This CDR3 has 15 amino acids. The DNA of the CDR3 is TGTGCCAGCGGTATTTATACGGGGGTGGCTGATACGCAGTATTTT. Encoded protein: CASGIYTGVADTQYF.

The chain is built from TRBV6-6 and TRBJ1-6; TRBD1 agrees at 10 bases. Per the germline V gene, CDR1 is MNHNY and CDR2 is SVGAGI (reference sequence). The V and J ends lost 6 bases and 10 bases, in that order; junction bases with no gene match: 9. There are 15 residues in the CDR3. The CDR3 DNA reads TGTGCCAGCAGCCAGGGACAGGGGAGAGAGTCACCCCTCCACTTT. As protein: CASSQGQGRESPLHF.

The chain carries TRBV19 and TRBJ2-1, with 9 positions matching TRBD1. Unmatched junction bases numbered 15, after V lost 6 bases and J lost 9 bases. CDR3 size: 16 residues. Germline assignment: CDR1 LNHDA and CDR2 SQIVND (reference sequence). The CDR3 is CASSKAGTGSVLEQFF. The CDR3 DNA reads TGTGCCAGTAGCAAGGCGGGGACAGGGAGTGTTCTTGAGCAGTTCTTC.

The V call is TRBV6-1, the J call TRBJ1-1, with D hard to call. The CDR3 extends over 13 amino acids. V lost 4 bases and J lost 5, with 11 bases in between. Germline CDR1 reads MNHNS; CDR2 reads SASEGT. The CDR3 is CASSGNTVTEAFF. The CDR3 nucleotides read TGTGCCAGCAGTGGTAACACAGTAACTGAAGCTTTCTTT.

The chain carries TRBV10-3 and TRBJ2-1; D gene uncertain. V lost 3 bases, J lost 4 bases, and 10 bases lay in between. Germline CDR1 reads ENHRY; CDR2 reads SYGVKD. The CDR3 spans 14 residues. The CDR3 DNA follows: TGTGCCATCAGTGAAGTAGGCGGTTACAATGAGCAGTTCTTC. Translating it yields CAISEVGGYNEQFF.

This chain uses TRBV19 with TRBJ2-5; D tentatively reads TRBD1 or TRBD2 (5 bases each). Trimming shortened V by 3 bases and J by 4 bases, and 12 bases separated the two germline ends. The CDR3 covers 14 residues. Germline V CDR1 and CDR2: LNHDA, SQIVND (reference sequence). The DNA of the CDR3 is TGTGCCAGTAGTATGGGGACCCAGGGAGAGACCCAGTACTTC. Translating it yields CASSMGTQGETQYF.

J is TRBJ2-3 and V is TRBV27; TRBD2 matches 8 bases. The V and J ends lost 6 bases and 4 bases, in that order; junction bases with no gene match: 9. The CDR3 has 15 amino acids. Looked up from germline, CDR1 is MNHEY and CDR2 is SMNVEV (reference sequence). This CDR3 is CASRSGGIFPDTQYF. As DNA, the CDR3 is TGTGCCAGCAGAAGCGGGGGTATTTTTCCAGATACGCAGTATTTT.

This clone has only a few counts. This chain uses TRBV19 with TRBJ1-1, with a possible D match to TRBD1 (5 bases). The ends were cut back, 6 bases at V and 5 bases at J, with 22 bases in the middle. This CDR3 spans 16 amino acids. CDR1 LNHDA and CDR2 SQIVND come from the germline V gene (reference sequence). The CDR3 nucleotides read TGTGCCAGTAGCCCCTTAGACTCCACCAAGGGGACTGAAGCTTTCTTT. Translating gives CASSPLDSTKGTEAFF.

The V call is TRBV2, the J call TRBJ2-2, with 8 positions matching TRBD1. CDR1 is SNHLY, CDR2 FYNNEI, per germline. The CDR3 contains 13 residues. The junction had 3 bases not matched to a gene; V was cut back by 6 bases and J by 6 bases. The CDR3 DNA reads TGTGCCAGCAGCAAACAGGGGGCCGGGGAGCTGTTTTTT. Protein: CASSKQGAGELFF. The complete variable domain, with remaining parts taken from reference TRBV2 and TRBJ2-2, reads EPEVTQTPSHQVTQMGQEVILRCVPISNHLYFYWYRQILGQKVEFLVSFYNNEISEKSEIFDDQFSVERPDGSNFTLKIRSTKLEDSAMYFCASSKQGAGELFFGEGSRLTVL.

This chain connects TRBV29-1 to TRBJ1-4; D is perhaps TRBD1 (5 bases). V was shortened by 4 bases and J by 8 bases, with 20 bases between the two germline ends. Per germline, CDR1 SQVTM and CDR2 ANQGSEA. The CDR3 sequence is 15 residues long. The CDR3 is CSVVKHQGLREKLFF. CDR3 bases: TGCAGCGTTGTCAAGCATCAGGGTTTGCGAGAAAAACTGTTTTTT. The entire variable domain, with the rest obtained from reference TRBV29-1 and TRBJ1-4, is as follows: SAVISQKPSRDICQRGTSLTIQCQVDSQVTMMFWYRQQPGQSLTLIATANQGSEATYESGFVIDKFPISRPNLTFSTLTVSNMSPEDSSIYLCSVVKHQGLREKLFFGSGTQLSVL.